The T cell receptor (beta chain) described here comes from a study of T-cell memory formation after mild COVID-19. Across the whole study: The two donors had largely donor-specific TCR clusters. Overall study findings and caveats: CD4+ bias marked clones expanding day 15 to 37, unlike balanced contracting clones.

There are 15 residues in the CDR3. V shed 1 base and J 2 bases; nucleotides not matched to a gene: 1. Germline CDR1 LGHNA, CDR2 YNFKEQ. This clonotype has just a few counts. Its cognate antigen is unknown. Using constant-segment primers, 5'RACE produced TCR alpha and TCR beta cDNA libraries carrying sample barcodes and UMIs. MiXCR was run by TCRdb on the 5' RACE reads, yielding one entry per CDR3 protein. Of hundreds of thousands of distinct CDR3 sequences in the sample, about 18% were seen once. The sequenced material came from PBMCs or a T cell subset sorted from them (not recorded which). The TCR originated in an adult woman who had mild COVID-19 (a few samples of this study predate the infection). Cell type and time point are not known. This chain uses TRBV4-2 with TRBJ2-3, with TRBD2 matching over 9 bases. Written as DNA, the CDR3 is TGTGCCAGCAGCCAAGGGACTAGCGACACAGATACGCAGTATTTT. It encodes CASSQGTSDTDTQYF.